The 20 T cell receptor beta chains listed next were all sequenced from one sample in a study of blood T cells in healthy people across ages. For the second PCR, which ran for about 6 to 12 cycles, a sample-barcoded 5' primer and a J-beta primer mix were used. TCRdb reprocessed the 5' RACE reads with MiXCR, giving one entry per CDR3 protein. The profile shows roughly 2 million distinct CDR3 sequences, roughly 52% of them singletons. Material for sequencing was blood. Receptors were obtained from a woman between 35 and 50 years old in good health.

The chain uses TRBV28 and TRBJ2-5; no clear D. V shed 3 bases and J shed 4 bases, with 12 bases lying between them. Germline V CDR1 and CDR2: MDHEN, SYDVKM. The CDR3 is made up of 14 amino acids. The CDR3 region has the DNA TGTGCCAGCAGTTTGTCCCCCGGCTCAGAGACCCAGTACTTC. It yields the protein CASSLSPGSETQYF.

The sample holds a few counts of this clonotype. The rearrangement links TRBV29-1 to TRBJ2-6; D unresolved. There are 14 residues in the CDR3. Germline V lookup: CDR1 SQVTM, CDR2 ANQGSEA. Trimming took off 5 bases at V and 0 bases at J, with 8 bases between the two ends. This chain's CDR3 is CSVSKDSGANVLTF. The CDR3 nucleotides read TGCAGCGTTTCGAAGGACTCTGGGGCCAACGTCCTGACTTTC.

The chain joins TRBV21-1 to TRBJ2-5; the D call in the table, TRBD2, was not verified against the DNA. TRBV21-1 is deemed a pseudogene. The CDR3 is 15 amino acids. CDR3: CASSLGRANQETQYF. CDR3 in DNA: TGTGCCAGCAGCCTGGGGCGGGCCAACCAAGAGACCCAGTACTTC.

In nucleotides, the CDR3 is TGTGCCAGCAGCTTGGAATTCGTCCAAGAGACCCAGTACTTC. Protein sequence: CASSLEFVQETQYF. The chain employs TRBV5-6 and TRBJ2-5; D ambiguous. V gave up 0 bases and J gave up 1 base, with 7 bases separating them. The germline gives CDR1 SGHDT, CDR2 YYEEEE. The CDR3 sequence is 14 residues long.

This clonotype was recorded a few times. This chain links TRBV7-2 with TRBJ2-1; D might be TRBD1 (5 bases). This CDR3 region has 16 residues. Trimming took off 3 bases at V and 10 bases at J, with 22 bases between the two ends. CDR1 is SGHTA and CDR2 is FQGNSA in the germline V gene. This CDR3 reads CASSLAIGATSGEQFF. CDR3 nucleotides: TGTGCCAGCAGCTTGGCAATAGGGGCGACATCTGGGGAGCAGTTCTTC.

This clonotype occurred once. The chain joins TRBV4-1 to TRBJ1-1; 9 positions agree with TRBD1. J was trimmed by 2 bases and V by 0 bases; bases with no gene match: 7. The CDR3 covers 17 residues. CDR1 is MGHRA and CDR2 is YSYEKL in the germline V gene. The CDR3 bases are TGCGCCAGCAGCCAAGATCGGCACAGGGGGCAAAACACTGAAGCTTTCTTT. It encodes CASSQDRHRGQNTEAFF.

The genes are TRBV4-2 and TRBJ1-2; D call uncertain. V lost 1 base to trimming and J lost 3 bases, with 24 bases between them. The CDR3 is made up of 19 amino acids. Germline V CDR1 and CDR2: LGHNA, YNFKEQ. In DNA, the CDR3 is TGTGCCAGCAGCCAAGGAGAGGTCGTGCAGAAACACAGAGACTATGGCTACACCTTC. Encoded protein: CASSQGEVVQKHRDYGYTF.

The sample holds a few counts of this clonotype. The chain employs TRBV27 and TRBJ1-6, with TRBD1 matching over 9 bases. Germline CDR1 MNHEY, CDR2 SMNVEV (reference sequence). Trimming took 5 bases from V and 3 from J; bases not matched to a gene: 5. The CDR3 is made up of 16 amino acids. CDR3 in amino acids: CASSPTGGHYNSPLHF. The CDR3 DNA reads as TGTGCCAGCAGTCCCACAGGGGGCCACTATAATTCACCCCTCCACTTT.

The rearrangement uses TRBV7-9 and TRBJ1-2; D not resolved. Germline V CDR1 and CDR2: SEHNR, FQNEAQ (reference sequence). V gave up 9 bases and J gave up 0 bases, with 14 bases separating them. The CDR3 is made up of 14 amino acids. The CDR3 DNA reads TGTGCCAGTACCGTGACTGCTGCTAACTATGGCTACACCTTC. Translating gives CASTVTAANYGYTF.

This clonotype occurred a few times. This sequence joins TRBV28 and TRBJ1-4; 9 positions agree with TRBD1. The ends lost 6 bases at V and 7 bases at J; junction bases unmatched: 6. CDR1 MDHEN and CDR2 SYDVKM come from the germline V gene. This CDR3 has 14 amino acids. The CDR3: CASRTGTGREKLFF. Here the CDR3 DNA reads TGTGCCAGCAGGACCGGGACAGGGCGTGAAAAACTGTTTTTT.

This chain uses TRBV5-6 with TRBJ2-6, with D uncertain. Germline-derived CDR1 and CDR2 are SGHDT and YYEEEE. V gave up 2 bases and J gave up 3 bases, with 12 bases separating them. This CDR3 is 16 amino acids long. The CDR3 here is CASSFGSDGGANVLTF. CDR3 sequence (DNA): TGTGCCAGCAGCTTTGGGTCGGACGGTGGGGCCAACGTCCTGACTTTC.

The V gene is TRBV20-1, the J gene TRBJ1-6, with D unclear. CDR1 and CDR2 (germline): DFQATT, SNEGSKA (reference sequence). There are 13 residues in the CDR3. Trimming shortened V by 4 bases and J by 5 bases, and 9 bases separated the two germline ends. The CDR3 spells CSAILTNNSPLHF. In DNA, the CDR3 is TGCAGTGCTATCTTGACAAATAATTCACCCCTCCACTTT.

Notes on this clonotype: Mismatch with germline at one junction end may stem from a read error. The chain combines TRBV20-1 with TRBJ2-3, with 12 bases identical to TRBD2. The CDR3 is 17 residues long. In germline, CDR1 is DFQATT, CDR2 SNEGSKA (reference sequence). CDR3 amino acids: CSTRDATSGGITDTQYF. CDR3 DNA: TGCAGTACTAGAGACGCGACTAGCGGGGGAATCACAGATACGCAGTATTTT.

This sequence joins TRBV20-1 and TRBJ1-2; 10 bases map to TRBD1. The CDR3 contains 14 residues. The V and J ends lost 3 bases and 4 bases, in that order; junction bases with no gene match: 5. Looked up from germline, CDR1 is DFQATT and CDR2 is SNEGSKA (reference sequence). The CDR3 DNA is TGCAGTGCTAGGAGGGACAGGGGTCTCTATGGCTACACCTTC. Amino acids: CSARRDRGLYGYTF.

This clonotype came up a few times. The rearrangement joins TRBV10-3 to TRBJ2-7; TRBD1 aligns across 7 bases. V was clipped by 8 bases and J by 0 bases; unmatched bases: 10. The CDR3 covers 15 residues. CDR1 and CDR2 (germline): ENHRY, SYGVKD. The CDR3 loop is CAIRPDRSSSYEQYF. In DNA form, the CDR3 reads TGTGCCATCCGTCCGGACAGGTCAAGCTCCTACGAGCAGTACTTC.

In nucleotides, the CDR3 is TGTGCCAGCACCTTCCGGGACAGAGTGTACGAGCAGTACTTC. It is translated as CASTFRDRVYEQYF. The chain carries TRBV6-6 and TRBJ2-7, with 7 bases aligning to TRBD1. This CDR3 comprises 14 residues. The J segment lost 4 bases and the V segment lost 7 bases, leaving 10 bases of the junction unmatched. Germline CDR1 MNHNY, CDR2 SVGAGI (reference sequence).

CDR3 sequence (DNA): TGTGCCAGCAGACGGGGGACAGCCGGCTCTGGGGCCAACGTCCTGACTTTC. It is translated as CASRRGTAGSGANVLTF. The V call is TRBV7-9, the J call TRBJ2-6; possible D gene TRBD1, 7 bases. Germline CDR1 reads SEHNR; CDR2 reads FQNEAQ (reference sequence). CDR3 length: 17 amino acids. V shed 6 bases and J shed 0 bases, with 15 bases lying between them.

The V gene is TRBV7-3, the J gene TRBJ2-5, with D perhaps TRBD1 or TRBD2 (6 bases each). The germline CDR1 and CDR2 sequences are SGHTA and FQGTGA. The V end was cut by 4 bases, the J end by 5 bases, with 14 bases between. CDR3 length: 14 residues. CDR3 residues: CASSSDGGGETQYF. The DNA of the CDR3 is TGTGCCAGCAGCTCCGACGGGGGCGGGGAGACCCAGTACTTC. Full variable domain (remainder filled in from reference TRBV7-3 and TRBJ2-5): GAGVSQTPSNKVTEKGKYVELRCDPISGHTALYWYRQSLGQGPEFLIYFQGTGAADDSGLPNDRFFAVRPEGSVSTLKIQRTERGDSAVYLCASSSDGGGETQYFGPGTRLLVL.

The genes are TRBV11-2 and TRBJ2-4, with a possible D match to TRBD2 (6 bases). The DNA end is a closer match to TRBJ2-5, so the J assignment may be wrong. CDR1 and CDR2 from the germline V gene are SGHAT and FQNNGV. The CDR3 has 16 residues. CDR3 sequence: CASSLDRSGGRETQYF. In nucleotides, the CDR3 is TGTGCCAGCAGCTTAGACCGATCCGGGGGTAGAGAGACCCAGTACTTC.

The chain uses TRBV5-1 and TRBJ2-3; 8 bases match TRBD2. The CDR3 is made up of 16 amino acids. In germline, CDR1 is SGHRS, CDR2 YFSETQ. J lost 3 bases, V lost 4 bases, and 10 bases had no gene match. In DNA, the CDR3 is TGCGCCAGCAGCCAGTACCTAGCGGGTGATACAGATACGCAGTATTTT. Its protein product is CASSQYLAGDTDTQYF. Full variable domain (outside the CDR3, taken from reference TRBV5-1 and TRBJ2-3): KAGVTQTPRYLIKTRGQQVTLSCSPISGHRSVSWYQQTPGQGLQFLFEYFSETQRNKGNFPGRFSGRQFSNSRSEMNVSTLELGDSALYLCASSQYLAGDTDTQYFGPGTRLTVL.